This TCR beta chain was obtained from a study of long-term antiretroviral therapy in people with HIV. Concerning this clone: Antigen specificity is unknown.

Survey level was the resolution at which the v3.0 immunoSEQ assay ran. Sequencing set out to capture about 40,000-55,000 T-cell genomes per sample. TCRdb keeps only in-frame clones here, not all; method: immunoSEQ multiplex PCR. The table lists about 20,000 clones, 75% to 95% of them singletons. CDR1 and CDR2 from the germline V gene are SGHRS and YFSETQ. J lost 2 bases, V lost 4 bases, and 6 bases had no gene match. The CDR3 is 15 residues long. The study's findings and limits: Transplant-donor-level diversity was not reached after ART, though diversity increased.

Every participant gave one or more pre-ART and two or more post-ART PBMC samples. Sequenced here: unsorted PBMCs, sampled approximately 4.5 years before starting antiretroviral therapy. The source of this sequence is a woman aged 25 to 39 with HIV. This chain joins TRBV5-1 and TRBJ2-7; TRBD1 agrees at 10 bases. DNA for the CDR3: TGCGCCAGCAGCCCCGTGACAGGGGGCACCTACGAGCAGTACTTC. Its protein product is CASSPVTGGTYEQYF.